The TCR beta chain under discussion was sequenced for a study of blood T cell repertoires in COVID-19. The table came from immunoSEQ multiplex PCR; TCRdb's copy has only in-frame clones and leaves some out. The sample yields fewer than 200,000 clones, over 75% seen once. The germline CDR1 and CDR2 sequences are MNHNS and SASEGT. CDR3 length: 13 residues. V was cut by 2 bases and J by 9 bases, with 11 bases left in between. The sample was peripheral blood. J is TRBJ1-5 and V is TRBV6-1; D uncertain. This receptor was taken from a man aged 35-49 years with active or convalescent COVID-19. Written as DNA, the CDR3 is TGTGCCAGCAGTGAACCTTCTTCGAGGCCCCAGCATTTT. The encoded protein is CASSEPSSRPQHF.